A selection of T cell receptor beta chains follows, all from one sample in a study of blood T cell repertoires in COVID-19. The repertoire was sequenced with immunoSEQ multiplex PCR; TCRdb's copy has only in-frame clones and lacks some. The sample records tens of thousands of clones, under 90% being singletons. Material for sequencing was peripheral blood. The receptor source for this set is a man between 65 and 85 years old with active or convalescent COVID-19. CDR3s leave out the opening cysteine and the closing phenylalanine or tryptophan. D genes are given only for firm matches.

j_gene | v_gene | d_gene | CDR3aa
TRBJ1-1 | TRBV27 | - | PWPRMEAEAF
TRBJ1-2 | TRBV29-1 | TRBD1 | SASTGGGRYGYT
TRBJ1-6 | TRBV28 | TRBD1 | ASSYKGAVSPLH
TRBJ2-7 | TRBV7-3 | TRBD1 | ASSPTGGFNEQY
TRBJ2-1 | TRBV6-5 | TRBD1 | ASNLQGVWDEQF
TRBJ1-1 | TRBV18 | - | ASSPNRDTEAF
TRBJ2-7 | TRBV23-1 | TRBD2 | ASARRPSGPSPSYEQY
TRBJ2-5 | TRBV10-3 | - | AIRYSNRVQETQY
TRBJ1-1 | TRBV6-4 | TRBD1 | ASREQGLNTEAF
TRBJ2-5 | TRBV28 | TRBD2 | ASSLSSGSFIDRH
TRBJ2-7 | TRBV28 | TRBD2 | ASSLSSSGRGEQY
TRBJ1-3 | TRBV6-6 | - | ASSLGRSSSGNTIY
TRBJ2-1 | TRBV24-1 | TRBD1 | ATSDSGQGKNEQF
TRBJ2-5 | TRBV5-1 | - | ASSAMRGGVETQY
TRBJ2-1 | TRBV18 | - | ASSPLTASQYNEQF
TRBJ1-1 | TRBV4-2 | TRBD1 | ASSPTRDSEAF
TRBJ2-6 | TRBV19 | - | ASRGSSGANVLT
TRBJ1-2 | TRBV28 | TRBD1 | ASRSTGERDGYT
TRBJ1-5 | TRBV28 | TRBD1 | ASSFGTALFYPQH
TRBJ1-1 | TRBV6-5 | - | ASSLKGLSTEAF
TRBJ1-4 | TRBV28 | - | ASRGEALTNEKLF
TRBJ1-1 | TRBV28 | - | AASSSRDTEAF
TRBJ1-1 | TRBV5-6 | - | ASSLTGGPEAF
TRBJ2-7 | TRBV5-1 | TRBD1 | ASSQQGAQGYEQY
TRBJ1-6 | TRBV12-3/TRBV12-4 | - | ASSSTGRSPLH
TRBJ1-1 | TRBV14 | - | ASSHWTRNTEAF
TRBJ1-2 | TRBV4-3 | - | ASSGQGFGYT
TRBJ2-1 | TRBV12-5 | TRBD2 | ASGLGTSGSSDEQF